This TCR beta chain was sequenced during a study of cytomegalovirus exposure and HLA in healthy donors (dated by TCRdb to 2016 to 2017). In terms of the full investigation: An earlier analysis of approximately 550 of the donors reported roughly 300 Gb of sequence data and 100 million to 140 million unique TCR beta sequences from 150 million to 200 million T cells. An early release covering just under 650 HLA-typed donors comprised about 320 gigabases of sequencing data and tens of millions of unique TCR sequences. Of the roughly 400 genotyped donors, approximately 81% were placed in the genetic ancestry cluster associated with self-reported Caucasian donors. The aim of the study was to test whether cataloging public T cell receptors could identify signatures of past pathogen exposure. The study profiled the T cell repertoires of under 850 subjects by immunosequencing and related them to cytomegalovirus serostatus. Along with the roughly 670-subject first cohort, a separate validation cohort of around 120 different subjects was used. High-throughput TCR immunosequencing, statistical association of individual TCRs with disease status, and machine learning were combined to predict cytomegalovirus infection status. A later analysis re-analyzed previously published TCR beta repertoires from about 600 donors and added high-resolution HLA genotyping to study TCR occurrence patterns. Rather than using new phenotypic data, the later analysis identified candidate immune exposures from TCR beta sequences and from how often those sequences occurred across donors. An earlier analysis of approximately 500 of the donors applied high-throughput TCR beta sequencing to assess whether each TCR beta V gene segment acted as functional or pseudogenic. Alongside the repertoire data, information on donor age, sex, ethnicity and CMV serostatus was compiled. Genome-wide SNP genotypes for about 55% of the roughly 670 donors were used in a later genetic analysis, which treated that subset as a discovery cohort. Every discovery cohort repertoire had been produced on one sequencing platform. HLA typing covered class I and class II loci at four-digit resolution. Typing coverage differed by locus: A, B, C, DRB1 and DQB1 were typed in roughly 620-630 donors, DQA1 in around 500, DPA1 in nearly 610, and DPB1 in approximately 450. About five DR-DQ haplotypes were handled as single units for association and clustering, since linkage in the cohort was strong. On average, 235,054 unique TCR beta nucleotide sequences were sequenced per donor among about 400 genotyped donors of the cohort, with 15% to 20% of those sequences being non-productive.

General study outcomes and caveats: Only TCR beta chains were sequenced in this cohort, and the absence of alpha or paired-chain data limited detectable features. In a later analysis, several top co-occurrence clusters were reported to appear linked to parvovirus B19, influenza, CMV and Epstein-Barr virus. According to a later analysis, TCR association rates differed among HLA loci, with DRB1 alleles showing the most associated TCRs and HLA-C alleles showing the fewest. In an earlier analysis of some 540 of the donors, most TCR beta V segments appeared in productive rearrangements about 87% or about 30% of the time, broadly matching IMGT annotations. In a later genetic analysis, a missense DCLRE1C variant was associated with V-gene and J-gene trimming of TCR beta chains, and the association was replicated in an independent cohort. Compared with equally common non-associated chains, HLA-associated TCR beta chains in a later analysis were more clonally expanded and had lower generation probabilities. Sequencing depth was assumed to be roughly uniform across donors in the presence/absence analyses, though that assumption may not hold. A further reported finding was that TCR beta sequences accurately predicted the HLA-A and HLA-B alleles for most subjects in the first cohort. While some public TCRs were present in many individuals, most TCR sequences turned up only very rarely across donors. In vitro tests confirmed that a few of the cytomegalovirus-associated TCR beta chains recognize cytomegalovirus antigens. In a later analysis, 16,951 TCR beta sequences were associated with specific HLA alleles at a false discovery rate of 0.05. In a later genetic analysis, fewer N-insertions in productive TCRs were reported among donors in an Asian-associated ancestry cluster than the approximately 670-donor mean. Assigning TCR associations to individual alleles was difficult when HLA alleles, especially DR and DQ, strongly co-occurred. A later analysis found that most CMV-associated TCR beta chains appeared HLA-restricted, with HLA associations seemingly driven largely by CMV exposure. A cluster of highly shared sequence variants was judged likely to be a technical artifact of the sequencing pipeline. Correlated functional status among segregating V segments might reflect linkage disequilibrium, but an unknown experimental factor could not be ruled out. CMV serostatus was the only immune exposure information available for the cohort. The authors suggested that the approach could potentially be extended to other disease states and immunological phenotypes. Because HLA typing was unavailable for some donors at each locus, only the typed subset was used in association tests. The classifier was reported to diagnose cytomegalovirus status with high specificity and sensitivity in both the original cohort and the validation cohort. Because counts were too low, around 18 rarely observed V segments, including chromosome 9 orphons, were left out of the earlier analysis of 587 of the donors. The study listed approximately 150 TCR beta chains as associated with cytomegalovirus.

The cohort consisted of 600 to 750 healthy bone marrow donors. Cohort members were all nominally healthy when sampled, although unrecorded immune exposures were likely present. The donor was CMV seropositive and was included in the group of 289 seropositive cohort members. Each donor provided a peripheral blood sample, and peripheral blood mononuclear cells were used for TCR beta sequencing. The Qiagen DNeasy Blood Extraction Kit was used to extract genomic DNA from the blood cell samples. Preparation of the library involved the immunoSEQ multiplex PCR assay. For the multiplex PCR, a mixture combining 60 forward primers for TCR Vbeta segments and 13 reverse primers for TCR Jbeta segments was used. A multiplex PCR assay on genomic DNA amplified the CDR3 region of rearranged TCR beta genes. Amplified TCR beta libraries were sequenced as 87-base-pair reads on the Illumina HiSeq System. Per the authors' processing: In a later analysis, some 80 million unique TCR beta chains were counted across the 500 to 850 repertoires, and roughly 11 million of these chains were shared by at least two donors. A nearest-neighbor algorithm error-corrected the raw reads and collapsed the reads into unique sequences, merging closely related sequences to remove PCR and sequencing errors. Alignment of CDR3 sequences to IMGT reference sequences was used to assign V, D and J gene segments. For a sequence to be retained, a match of at least six nucleotides to both a V gene segment and a J gene segment was required. Rearrangements were classified as productive when the CDR3 lacked stop codons and remained in frame with V and J, and all other rearrangements were classified as non-productive. Following IMGT convention, CDR3 was defined as the stretch from the second conserved V-encoded cysteine up to the conserved J-encoded phenylalanine. Sequences without an unambiguous match to a single V gene segment were excluded from the earlier analysis of about 600 of the donors. In an earlier analysis of several hundred of the donors, V segments were called functional above 56.7% productive rearrangements and were called segregating when the between-donor standard deviation exceeded 5%. A statistical classification framework was built to diagnose cytomegalovirus status from the catalog of TCR beta chain sequences. In a later analysis, V and J genes were assigned by comparing TCR nucleotide sequences against IMGT/GENE-DB human TR gene sequences. The TCRdist pipeline was used in a later analysis to assign CDR3 sequences and most-parsimonious VDJ recombination scenarios. In a later analysis, each TCR beta chain was defined by its CDR3 amino acid sequence together with its V-gene family, and reads lacking a unique V-gene family were excluded. A later analysis removed 500 to 600 highly shared, low-generation-probability nucleotide sequences to deal with suspected cross-contamination and a sequencing artifact. For each public chain, a later analysis derived a clonal expansion index from normalized ranks of inferred template counts within each repertoire. In a later analysis, generation probabilities were computed with a VDJ recombination model fitted to out-of-frame rearrangements, and the resulting probabilities were checked against IGoR. Hypergeometric tests were used in a later analysis to score TCR-TCR, TCR-HLA and TCR-CMV co-occurrence, with a repertoire-size bias correction applied to the TCR pairs. In a later analysis, false discovery rates were estimated by permuting HLA or CMV assignments 20 times. In a later analysis, co-occurring TCRs were grouped using DBSCAN, and TCRdist sequence similarity was added for clustering within HLA-allele-positive subsets. Repertoires with fewer than 30,000 or more than 120,000 public chains, plus five repertoires with anomalous nucleotide sharing, were excluded from co-occurrence clustering. TCRdb re-hosts the immuneACCESS table, in-frame sequences only. Its copies lack some clones; in the studies checked, an unresolved V gene accounts for under half of them, and the cause for the rest is not known. For V, J and clone size, that table is used; D and trimming come from the DNA. In all, the sample holds about 110,000 clones, and approximately 70% of those were seen once. Approximately 9.4% of the sample is in the top ten clones.

A remark on this clone: The target of this receptor is not known. No per-base quality is available; no much larger clone lies one base away.

The receptor was derived from a man between 25 and 39 years old in good health and CMV-seropositive. The sample consisted of PBMCs.

The encoded CDR3 is CASTKQLAGDPDTQYF. In nucleotide form, the sequence is TGTGCCAGCACCAAACAACTAGCGGGAGACCCAGATACGCAGTATTTT. The chain employs TRBV7-8 and TRBJ2-3; 11 middle bases align to TRBD2. According to the germline V gene, CDR1 reads SGHVS and CDR2 reads FQNEAQ. Measured from the cysteine to the phenylalanine, the CDR3 is 16 residues long. The entry retains the CDR3 DNA only, 48 bases that are in frame from base 1. Germline trimming: 7 bases from V, 4 bases from J; junction bases outside gene matches: 10.